The 29 T cell receptor beta chains given below trace back to one sample, sequenced in a study of blood T cell repertoires in COVID-19 (dated by TCRdb to the early 2020s). Receptor amplification or capture employed the immunoSEQ multiplex PCR assay. Here the immuneACCESS table is served through TCRdb, limited to in-frame sequences with V and J called. Missing clones are a known gap in these copies; in checked studies unresolved V genes cover under half, and the rest lacks a known reason. The sample table holds some 210,000 clones, of which 80% to 85% were seen once. The top ten constitute 8% to 9.5% of the sample. The sample comprised PBMCs or T cells enriched from blood (not recorded which). The receptor set was obtained from a woman between 45 and 60 years old with acute COVID-19.

The chain combines TRBV7-2 with TRBJ2-3, with 14 bases aligning to TRBD2. The CDR3 length is 14 residues. The trim removed 5 bases at V and 13 bases at J, leaving 8 bases unmatched. Germline CDR1 and CDR2: SGHTA and FQGNSA. The DNA of the CDR3 is TGTGCCAGCAGCACACCGGGACTAGCGGGGGAGAAGTATTTT. It is translated as CASSTPGLAGEKYF.

This clone has just a few counts. V gene TRBV7-2 combines with J gene TRBJ2-2, with 11 nucleotides matching TRBD2. Looked up from germline, CDR1 is SGHTA and CDR2 is FQGNSA. The CDR3 loop spans 19 amino acids. J was trimmed by 4 bases and V by 2 bases; bases with no gene match: 12. The CDR3 nucleotides read TGTGCCAGCAGCTTACAACCTCCCCGACTAGCGGGGAGCACCGGGGAGCTGTTTTTT. Translating gives CASSLQPPRLAGSTGELFF.

This clone was seen a single time. The gene calls are TRBV28 and TRBJ1-6, with TRBD1 matching over 9 bases. CDR1 MDHEN and CDR2 SYDVKM come from the germline V gene. There are 16 residues in the CDR3. V lost 5 bases to trimming and J lost 7 bases; unmatched junction nucleotides: 9. The CDR3 DNA reads as TGTGCCAGCAGTCCTACAGGGGGCGCAGGGAATTCACCCCTCCACTTT. It translates to CASSPTGGAGNSPLHF.

The genes are TRBV6-1 and TRBJ1-3, with no clear D. Trimming removed 5 bases at V and 1 base at J, with 12 bases between. The CDR3 loop spans 15 amino acids. Germline loops: CDR1 MNHNS, CDR2 SASEGT. CDR3 amino acids: CASSSTDTSGNTIYF. The CDR3 DNA reads as TGTGCCAGCAGTTCCACTGATACGTCTGGAAACACCATATATTTT.

This clone was observed a few times. The chain uses TRBV25-1 and TRBJ2-7; TRBD1 agrees at 9 bases. With 4 bases clipped from V and 1 base from J, the junction kept 2 bases outside the gene matches. CDR3 length equals 14 residues. Germline V gives CDR1 MGHDK, CDR2 SYGVNS. CDR3 sequence reads: CASSGGQGSYEQYF. The CDR3 DNA reads as TGTGCCAGCAGTGGGGGACAGGGATCCTACGAGCAGTACTTC.

J is TRBJ1-2 and V is TRBV6-5; 7 bases are shared with TRBD1. Per germline, CDR1 MNHEY and CDR2 SVGAGI. CDR3 length: 14 amino acids. The J segment lost 8 bases and the V segment lost 7 bases, leaving 13 bases of the junction unmatched. The CDR3 coding sequence is TGTGCCAGCACTCAACAGGGGTCACGCTTAGGCTACACCTTC. It encodes CASTQQGSRLGYTF.

This chain connects TRBV3-1 (or the pseudogene TRBV3-2) to TRBJ1-2; a weak D match, TRBD1 (5 bases). Trimming pared 1 base from V and 7 bases from J, leaving 13 bases between. The length of the CDR3 is 14 residues. Per germline, CDR1 LGHDT and CDR2 YNNKEL (reference sequence). CDR3 region: CASSQAAGRSGYTF. CDR3 in DNA: TGTGCCAGCAGCCAAGCCGCAGGGAGGAGTGGCTACACCTTC.

The gene calls are TRBV24-1 and TRBJ1-5; D is unresolved. Trimming left V 5 bases short and J 3 bases short, with 7 bases between. The CDR3 totals 13 residues. CDR1 is KGHDR, CDR2 SFDVKD, per germline. CDR3: CATSGAVNQPQHF. In DNA, the CDR3 is TGTGCCACCAGTGGTGCAGTCAATCAGCCCCAGCATTTT.

V is TRBV28 and J is TRBJ2-7, with 15 positions matching TRBD2. The V gene end was trimmed by 4 bases and the J gene end by 7 bases; junction bases not matched to a gene: 11. The CDR3 loop spans 17 amino acids. Germline CDR1 and CDR2: MDHEN and SYDVKM. CDR3 sequence reads: CASSSTRTSGGAREQYF. The CDR3, as DNA: TGTGCCAGCAGTTCCACGAGGACTAGCGGGGGGGCCAGAGAGCAGTACTTC.

Concerning this clone: Other DNA sequences in this sample translate to the same CDR3. V is TRBV28 and J is TRBJ1-3; 9 nucleotides line up with TRBD1. Per the germline V gene, CDR1 is MDHEN and CDR2 is SYDVKM. V lost 3 bases and J lost 4; bases outside the gene matches: 4. The CDR3 length is 15 residues. The CDR3 loop reads CASSFPGTGGNTIYF. The CDR3 bases are TGTGCCAGCAGTTTCCCTGGGACAGGGGGAAACACCATATATTTT. Together with reference TRBV28 and TRBJ1-3, the CDR3 gives the full variable domain: DVKVTQSSRYLVKRTGEKVFLECVQDMDHENMFWYRQDPGLGLRLIYFSYDVKMKEKGDIPEGYSVSREKKERFSLILESASTNQTSMYLCASSFPGTGGNTIYFGEGSWLTVV.

The CDR3 region is CASSLAGGPYEQYF. Here the CDR3 DNA reads TGTGCCAGCAGCTTAGCGGGAGGGCCCTACGAGCAGTACTTC. The chain joins TRBV7-8 to TRBJ2-7; 7 bases are a match to TRBD2. Germline V gene data show CDR1 as SGHVS and CDR2 as FQNEAQ. This CDR3 has 14 residues. V shed 0 bases, J shed 2 bases, and the junction held 1 base outside the gene matches.

This sequence joins TRBV11-2 and TRBJ2-1; the match to TRBD1 covers 7 bases. The junction had 5 bases not matched to a gene; V was cut back by 1 base and J by 2 bases. The CDR3 runs 16 residues. Germline V gene lookup returns CDR1 SGHAT and CDR2 FQNNGV. The chain's CDR3 is CASSLGSTGPYNEQFF. The CDR3 region has the DNA TGTGCCAGCAGCTTAGGATCGACAGGGCCCTACAATGAGCAGTTCTTC.

The chain couples TRBV19 to TRBJ1-6; weak D call: TRBD1 (6 bases). CDR3 length: 15 residues. V lost 7 bases and J lost 8, with 18 bases in between. CDR1 LNHDA and CDR2 SQIVND come from the germline V gene (reference sequence). The CDR3 region has the DNA TGTGCCAGTATGGAACAGAGGACAGCCTATTCACCCCTCCACTTT. This sequence encodes CASMEQRTAYSPLHF.

The chain combines TRBV2 with TRBJ2-7; tentative D call: TRBD1 (5 bases). Germline V lookup: CDR1 SNHLY, CDR2 FYNNEI. V lost 7 bases to trimming and J lost 5 bases, with 18 bases between them. The CDR3 runs to 14 residues. CDR3 protein: CASKVRVLGDEQYF. CDR3 nucleotide sequence: TGTGCCAGCAAAGTCAGGGTACTCGGTGACGAGCAGTACTTC.

V usage is TRBV14 and J usage is TRBJ1-6; D may be TRBD1 (5 bases). The CDR3 is 13 residues long. V lost 0 bases and J lost 11, with 8 bases in between. The germline CDR1 and CDR2 sequences are SGHDN and FVKESK. CDR3: CASSQDQGTPLHF. The CDR3 DNA reads TGTGCCAGCAGCCAAGATCAGGGAACACCCCTCCACTTT.

This clone was seen a few times. The chain has TRBV28 and TRBJ1-5, with a tentative D call TRBD1 (5 bases). The CDR3 is 15 residues long. The V end was cut by 6 bases, the J end by 4 bases, with 16 bases between. The germline CDR1 and CDR2 sequences are MDHEN and SYDVKM. The CDR3 sequence is CASSPPDSKNQPQHF. Written as DNA, the CDR3 is TGTGCCAGCAGCCCACCTGACAGCAAAAATCAGCCCCAGCATTTT.

This clone was counted a single time. The chain couples TRBV19 to TRBJ1-5, with 9 bases aligning to TRBD1. V was clipped by 6 bases and J by 6 bases; unmatched bases: 9. The germline CDR1 and CDR2 sequences are LNHDA and SQIVND (reference sequence). CDR3 length equals 15 residues. The CDR3 loop is CASRPGDRVGQPQHF. In nucleotides, the CDR3 is TGTGCCAGTAGACCAGGGGACAGGGTCGGTCAGCCCCAGCATTTT.

The V gene is TRBV6-2 or TRBV6-3, the J gene TRBJ2-2, with 8 bases matching TRBD1. J lost 4 bases, V lost 5 bases, and 6 bases had no gene match. Looked up from germline, CDR1 is MNHEY and CDR2 is SVGEGT. CDR3 length equals 15 residues. The CDR3 coding sequence is TGTGCCAGCAGTCAACAGGGGGTGGTCACCGGGGAGCTGTTTTTT. Its protein is CASSQQGVVTGELFF.

The gene calls are TRBV6-2 or TRBV6-3 and TRBJ1-6; 7 bases are shared with TRBD1. Losses at the gene ends were 4 bases for V and 0 bases for J; bases not matched to a gene: 15. The germline V gene encodes CDR1 MNHEY and CDR2 SVGEGT. The CDR3 is made up of 20 amino acids. CDR3 sequence reads: CASSWGPGQTTSSYNSPLHF. CDR3 DNA sequence: TGTGCCAGCAGTTGGGGGCCGGGACAGACTACTAGCTCCTATAATTCACCCCTCCACTTT.

Many counts were recorded for this clone. The rearrangement links TRBV5-6 to TRBJ2-1; 10 bases agree with TRBD2. After removal of 3 bases from V and 7 bases from J, the junction contained 4 bases not matched to a gene. The CDR3 contains 14 residues. Germline V gene lookup returns CDR1 SGHDT and CDR2 YYEEEE. The CDR3, as DNA: TGTGCCAGCAGCTCAGCGGGAGGGCCAAATGAGCAGTTCTTC. Residues: CASSSAGGPNEQFF.

The V gene is TRBV10-1, the J gene TRBJ1-2; no firm D call. Between the trimmed V and J ends, which lost 2 bases and 2 bases, there was a span of 6 bases. Germline V gene data show CDR1 as WNHNN and CDR2 as SYGVQD (reference sequence). The CDR3 length is 13 residues. The CDR3, as DNA: TGCGCCAGCAGTGAGAGCGGGAACTATGGCTACACCTTC. Encoded protein: CASSESGNYGYTF.

This sequence joins TRBV6-2 or TRBV6-3 and TRBJ1-2, with D uncertain. The V end was cut by 5 bases, the J end by 1 base, with 14 bases between. CDR1 and CDR2 (germline): MNHEY, SVGEGT. The CDR3 covers 15 residues. CDR3 in amino acids: CASSPRGGSNYGYTF. The CDR3 region has the DNA TGTGCCAGCAGTCCACGGGGAGGGAGTAACTATGGCTACACCTTC.

This clone has ten or more counts. The chain uses TRBV2 and TRBJ1-2; D gene uncertain. Germline assignment: CDR1 SNHLY and CDR2 FYNNEI. The CDR3 spans 16 residues. Trimming removed 0 bases at V and 6 bases at J, with 17 bases between. The CDR3 loop is CASSEALRVDGHGYTF. The CDR3 DNA sequence: TGTGCCAGCAGTGAAGCGCTTCGTGTTGATGGCCATGGCTACACCTTC.

The rearrangement uses TRBV11-3 and TRBJ2-4; D not certain. Trimming cost V 3 bases and J 0 bases, with 9 bases left between them. The CDR3 extends over 15 amino acids. Germline CDR1 reads SGHNT; CDR2 reads YENEEA. CDR3 DNA sequence: TGTGCCAGCAGCTTCTGGGCCCTAGCCAAAAACATTCAGTACTTC. It is translated as CASSFWALAKNIQYF.

The chain recombines TRBV4-1 with TRBJ2-3; 15 bases map to TRBD2. V was pared by 4 bases and J by 5 bases, with 4 bases of the junction left unmatched. The germline CDR1 and CDR2 sequences are MGHRA and YSYEKL. The CDR3 loop spans 16 amino acids. The CDR3: CASSLGLAGGQDTQYF. The CDR3 DNA sequence: TGCGCCAGCAGCCTTGGACTAGCGGGGGGGCAAGATACGCAGTATTTT.

Worth noting for this clone: The sample contains more than one DNA sequence encoding this CDR3. The rearrangement joins TRBV19 to TRBJ2-2; 9 nucleotides agree with TRBD2. J gave up 3 bases and V 6 bases, and 2 bases lay outside the gene matches. This CDR3 is 14 amino acids long. Germline V gene sequence: CDR1 LNHDA, CDR2 SQIVND (reference sequence). The CDR3 reads CASRAGGDTGELFF. For the CDR3, the DNA is TGTGCCAGTAGAGCGGGGGGAGACACCGGGGAGCTGTTTTTT.

V is TRBV6-5 and J is TRBJ1-1; 7 bases match TRBD1. The junction had 11 bases not matched to a gene; V was cut back by 2 bases and J by 5 bases. The CDR3 consists of 16 residues. Germline CDR1 MNHEY, CDR2 SVGAGI. CDR3 sequence: CASSYVQGSIGTEAFF. CDR3 nucleotide sequence: TGTGCCAGCAGTTACGTACAGGGGAGTATCGGGACTGAAGCTTTCTTT.

In nucleotides, the CDR3 is TGTGCCAGCAGTTACTCGTTGGTTAGCGGGGGGCGAAACACCGGGGAGCTGTTTTTT. This sequence encodes CASSYSLVSGGRNTGELFF. The V and J genes are TRBV6-2 or TRBV6-3 and TRBJ2-2; TRBD2 matches 10 bases. The ends lost 0 bases at V and 2 bases at J; junction bases unmatched: 9. Germline-derived CDR1 and CDR2 are MNHEY and SVGEGT. This CDR3 is 19 amino acids long.

This clone was observed once. The CDR3 DNA reads as TGCGCCAGCAGCCAAGATGGACTTAGTGTCTACGAGCAGTACTTC. This sequence encodes CASSQDGLSVYEQYF. V gene TRBV4-1 combines with J gene TRBJ2-7, with TRBD2 as a possible D gene (5 bases). Germline CDR1 is MGHRA and CDR2 is YSYEKL. Trimming took 0 bases from V and 3 from J, leaving 12 bases between them. This CDR3 comprises 15 residues.